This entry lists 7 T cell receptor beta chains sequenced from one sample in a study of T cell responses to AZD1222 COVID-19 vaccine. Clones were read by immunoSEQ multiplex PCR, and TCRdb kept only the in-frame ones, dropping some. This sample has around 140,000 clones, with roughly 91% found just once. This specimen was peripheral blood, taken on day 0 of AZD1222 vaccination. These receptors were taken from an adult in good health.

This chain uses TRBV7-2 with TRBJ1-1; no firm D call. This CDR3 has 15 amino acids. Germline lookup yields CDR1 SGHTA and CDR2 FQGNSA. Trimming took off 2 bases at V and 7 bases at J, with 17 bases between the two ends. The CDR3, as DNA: TGTGCCAGCAGCTTAAATAAGGCTCCGGGGTTTGAAGCTTTCTTT. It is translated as CASSLNKAPGFEAFF.

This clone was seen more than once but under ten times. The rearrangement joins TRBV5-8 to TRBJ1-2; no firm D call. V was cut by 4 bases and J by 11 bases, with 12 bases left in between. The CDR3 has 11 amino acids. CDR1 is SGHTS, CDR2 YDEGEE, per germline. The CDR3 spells CASSAGPGYTF. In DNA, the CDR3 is TGTGCCAGCAGCGCCGGGCCTGGATACACCTTC.

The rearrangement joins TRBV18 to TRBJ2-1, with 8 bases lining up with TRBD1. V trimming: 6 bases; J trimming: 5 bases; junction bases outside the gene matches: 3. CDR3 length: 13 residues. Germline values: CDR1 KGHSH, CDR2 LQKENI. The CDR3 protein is CASSGQADNEQFF. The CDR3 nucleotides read TGTGCCAGCTCGGGACAGGCCGACAATGAGCAGTTCTTC.

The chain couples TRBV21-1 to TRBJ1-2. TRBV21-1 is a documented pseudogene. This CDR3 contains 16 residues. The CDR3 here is CASSKSEAVISYGYTF. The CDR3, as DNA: TGTGCCAGCAGCAAAAGTGAGGCAGTCATCAGCTATGGCTACACCTTC.

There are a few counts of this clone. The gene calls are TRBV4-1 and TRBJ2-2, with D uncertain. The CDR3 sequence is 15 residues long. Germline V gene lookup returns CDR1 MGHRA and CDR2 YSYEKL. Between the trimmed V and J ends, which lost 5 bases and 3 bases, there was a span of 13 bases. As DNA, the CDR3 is TGCGCCAGCAGCTGGAAAGGACCAGACACCGGGGAGCTGTTTTTT. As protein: CASSWKGPDTGELFF.

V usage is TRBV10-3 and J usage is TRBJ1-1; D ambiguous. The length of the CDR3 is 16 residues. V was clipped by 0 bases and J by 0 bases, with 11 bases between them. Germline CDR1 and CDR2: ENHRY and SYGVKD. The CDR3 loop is CAISESIGGLNTEAFF. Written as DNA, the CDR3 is TGTGCCATCAGTGAGTCGATAGGCGGTCTGAACACTGAAGCTTTCTTT.

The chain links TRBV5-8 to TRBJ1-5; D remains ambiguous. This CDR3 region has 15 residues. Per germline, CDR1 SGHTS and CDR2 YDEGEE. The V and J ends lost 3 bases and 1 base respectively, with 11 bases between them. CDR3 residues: CASSYRMGSNQPQHF. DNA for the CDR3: TGTGCCAGCAGCTACCGAATGGGGAGCAATCAGCCCCAGCATTTT.